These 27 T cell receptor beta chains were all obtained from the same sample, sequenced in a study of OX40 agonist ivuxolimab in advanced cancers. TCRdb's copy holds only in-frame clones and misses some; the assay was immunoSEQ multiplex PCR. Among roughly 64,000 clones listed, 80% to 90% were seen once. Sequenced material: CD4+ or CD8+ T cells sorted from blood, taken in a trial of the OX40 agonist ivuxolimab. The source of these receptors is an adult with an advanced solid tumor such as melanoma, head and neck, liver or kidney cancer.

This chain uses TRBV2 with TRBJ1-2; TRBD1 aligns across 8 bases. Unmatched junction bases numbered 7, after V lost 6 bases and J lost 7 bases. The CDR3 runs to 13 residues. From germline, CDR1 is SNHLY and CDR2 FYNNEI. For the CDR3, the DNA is TGTGCCAGCAGGGACAGGGACTCTTCTGGCTACACCTTC. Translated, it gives CASRDRDSSGYTF.

The CDR3 sequence: CASRWGPLGPDTQYF. DNA for the CDR3: TGTGCCAGCAGGTGGGGCCCCCTGGGGCCAGATACGCAGTATTTT. V usage is TRBV2 and J usage is TRBJ2-3, with TRBD1 as a possible D gene (5 bases). The V and J ends lost 6 bases and 4 bases respectively, with 17 bases between them. CDR3 length equals 15 residues. Germline V gene data show CDR1 as SNHLY and CDR2 as FYNNEI.

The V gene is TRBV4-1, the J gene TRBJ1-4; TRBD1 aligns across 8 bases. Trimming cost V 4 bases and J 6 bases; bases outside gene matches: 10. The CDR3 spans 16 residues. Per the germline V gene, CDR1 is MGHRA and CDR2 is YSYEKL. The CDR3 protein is CASSRQPGGWDEKLFF. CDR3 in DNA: TGCGCCAGCAGCCGCCAACCAGGGGGCTGGGATGAAAAACTGTTTTTT.

CDR3 DNA sequence: TGTGCCAGTAGTACCCGGGACAGGGCGATGTACGAGCAGTACTTC. Protein sequence: CASSTRDRAMYEQYF. The chain is built from TRBV19 and TRBJ2-7; 9 bases align to TRBD1. CDR3 length equals 15 residues. The trim removed 4 bases at V and 4 bases at J, leaving 8 bases unmatched. Germline CDR1 is LNHDA and CDR2 is SQIVND (reference sequence).

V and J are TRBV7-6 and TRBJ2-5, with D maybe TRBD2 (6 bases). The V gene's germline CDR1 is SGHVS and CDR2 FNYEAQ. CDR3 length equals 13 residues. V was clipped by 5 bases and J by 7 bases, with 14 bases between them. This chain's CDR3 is CASSLMIGGTQYF. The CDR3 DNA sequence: TGTGCCAGCAGCCTCATGATCGGGGGGACCCAGTACTTC.

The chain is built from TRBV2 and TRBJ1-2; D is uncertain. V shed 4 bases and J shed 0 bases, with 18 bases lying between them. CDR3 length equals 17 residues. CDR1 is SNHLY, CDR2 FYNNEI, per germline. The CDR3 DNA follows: TGTGCCAGCAGTGTACGCGCGGATCTAAATCCTAACTATGGCTACACCTTC. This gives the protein CASSVRADLNPNYGYTF.

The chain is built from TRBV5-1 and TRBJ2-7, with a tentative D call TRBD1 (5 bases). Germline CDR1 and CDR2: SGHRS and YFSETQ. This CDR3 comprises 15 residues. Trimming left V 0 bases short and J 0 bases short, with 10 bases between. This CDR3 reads CASSLDPGYSYEQYF. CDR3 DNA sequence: TGCGCCAGCAGCTTGGATCCAGGGTACTCCTACGAGCAGTACTTC. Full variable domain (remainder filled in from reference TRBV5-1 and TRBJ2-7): KAGVTQTPRYLIKTRGQQVTLSCSPISGHRSVSWYQQTPGQGLQFLFEYFSETQRNKGNFPGRFSGRQFSNSRSEMNVSTLELGDSALYLCASSLDPGYSYEQYFGPGTRLTVT.

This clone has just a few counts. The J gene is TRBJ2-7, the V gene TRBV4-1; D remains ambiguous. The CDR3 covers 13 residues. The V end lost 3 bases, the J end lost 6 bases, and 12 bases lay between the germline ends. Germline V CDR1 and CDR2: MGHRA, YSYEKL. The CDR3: CASSHPRDREQYF. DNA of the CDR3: TGCGCCAGCAGCCACCCTAGAGATCGCGAGCAGTACTTC.

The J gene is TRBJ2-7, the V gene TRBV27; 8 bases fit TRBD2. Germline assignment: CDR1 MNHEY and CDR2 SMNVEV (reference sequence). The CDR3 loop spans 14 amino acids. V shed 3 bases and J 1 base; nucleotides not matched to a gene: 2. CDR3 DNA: TGTGCCAGCAGTTTCGGGGGGGCTTCCTACGAGCAGTACTTC. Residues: CASSFGGASYEQYF.

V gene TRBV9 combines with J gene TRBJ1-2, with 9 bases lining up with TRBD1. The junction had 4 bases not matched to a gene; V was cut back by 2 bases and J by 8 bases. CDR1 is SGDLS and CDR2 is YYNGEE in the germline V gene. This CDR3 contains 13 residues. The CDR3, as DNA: TGTGCCAGCAGCGTTGACGGACAGGGGGGCTACACCTTC. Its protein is CASSVDGQGGYTF.

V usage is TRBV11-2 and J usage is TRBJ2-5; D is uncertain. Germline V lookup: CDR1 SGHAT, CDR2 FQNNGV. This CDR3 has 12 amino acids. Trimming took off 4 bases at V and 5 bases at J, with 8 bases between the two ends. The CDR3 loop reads CASSYEMETQYF. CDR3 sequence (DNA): TGTGCCAGCAGCTATGAGATGGAGACCCAGTACTTC.

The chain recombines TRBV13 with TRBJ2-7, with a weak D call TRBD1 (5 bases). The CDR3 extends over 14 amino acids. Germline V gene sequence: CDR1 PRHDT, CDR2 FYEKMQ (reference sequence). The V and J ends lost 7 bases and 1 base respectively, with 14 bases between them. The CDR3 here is CASTQGAASYEQYF. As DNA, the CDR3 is TGTGCCAGCACCCAAGGGGCGGCGTCCTACGAGCAGTACTTC.

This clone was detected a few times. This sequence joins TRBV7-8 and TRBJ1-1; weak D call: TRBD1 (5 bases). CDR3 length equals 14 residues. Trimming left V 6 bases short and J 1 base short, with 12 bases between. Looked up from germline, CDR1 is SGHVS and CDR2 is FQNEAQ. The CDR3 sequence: CASSRQSKNTEAFF. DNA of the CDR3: TGTGCCAGCAGTAGACAGTCCAAGAACACTGAAGCTTTCTTT. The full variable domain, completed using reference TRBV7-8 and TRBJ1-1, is GAGVSQSPRYKVAKRGQDVALRCDPISGHVSLFWYQQALGQGPEFLTYFQNEAQLDKSGLPSDRFFAERPEGSVSTLKIQRTQQEDSAVYLCASSRQSKNTEAFFGQGTRLTVV.

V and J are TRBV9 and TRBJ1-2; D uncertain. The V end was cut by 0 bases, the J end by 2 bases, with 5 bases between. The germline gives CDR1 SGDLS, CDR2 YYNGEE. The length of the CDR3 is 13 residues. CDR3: CASSVGGNYGYTF. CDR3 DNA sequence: TGTGCCAGCAGCGTAGGGGGAAACTATGGCTACACCTTC. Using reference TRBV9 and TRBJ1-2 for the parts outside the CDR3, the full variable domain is DSGVTQTPKHLITATGQRVTLRCSPRSGDLSVYWYQQSLDQGLQFLIQYYNGEERAKGNILERFSAQQFPDLHSELNLSSLELGDSALYFCASSVGGNYGYTFGSGTRLTVV.

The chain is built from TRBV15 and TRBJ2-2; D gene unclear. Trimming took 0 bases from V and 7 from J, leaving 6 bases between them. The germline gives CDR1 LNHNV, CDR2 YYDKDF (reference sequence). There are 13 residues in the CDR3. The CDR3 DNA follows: TGTGCCACCAGCAGAGATCGAGGCGGGGAGCTGTTTTTT. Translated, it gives CATSRDRGGELFF.

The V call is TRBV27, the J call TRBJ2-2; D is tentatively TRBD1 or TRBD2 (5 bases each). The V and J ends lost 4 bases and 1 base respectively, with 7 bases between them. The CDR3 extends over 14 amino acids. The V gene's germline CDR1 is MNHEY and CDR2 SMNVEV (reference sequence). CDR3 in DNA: TGTGCCAGCAGTTGGGACCGGAACACCGGGGAGCTGTTTTTT. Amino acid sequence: CASSWDRNTGELFF.

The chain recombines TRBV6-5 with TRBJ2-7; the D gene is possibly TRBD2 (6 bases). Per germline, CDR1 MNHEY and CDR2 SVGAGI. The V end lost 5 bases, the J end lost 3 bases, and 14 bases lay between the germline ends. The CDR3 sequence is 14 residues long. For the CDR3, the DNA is TGTGCCAGCAGTCCCCGCGGGGTTAACTACGAGCAGTACTTC. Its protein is CASSPRGVNYEQYF.

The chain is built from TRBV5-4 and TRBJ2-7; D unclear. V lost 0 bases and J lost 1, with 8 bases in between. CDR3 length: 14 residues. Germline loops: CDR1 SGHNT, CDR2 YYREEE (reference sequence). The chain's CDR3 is CASSLGPGSYEQYF. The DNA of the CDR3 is TGTGCCAGCAGCTTGGGCCCCGGGTCCTACGAGCAGTACTTC.

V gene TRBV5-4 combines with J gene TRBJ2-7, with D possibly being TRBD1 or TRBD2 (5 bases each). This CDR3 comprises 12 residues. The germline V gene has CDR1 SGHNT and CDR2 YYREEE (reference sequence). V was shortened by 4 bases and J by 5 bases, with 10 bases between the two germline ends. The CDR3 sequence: CASSPRDHEQYF. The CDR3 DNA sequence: TGTGCCAGCAGCCCTCGGGACCACGAGCAGTACTTC.

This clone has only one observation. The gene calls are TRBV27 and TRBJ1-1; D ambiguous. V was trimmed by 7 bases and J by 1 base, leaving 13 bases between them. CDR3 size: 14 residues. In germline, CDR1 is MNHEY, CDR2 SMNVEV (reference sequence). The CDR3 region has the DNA TGTGCCAGCACCACAACCGGTGGGAACACTGAAGCTTTCTTT. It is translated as CASTTTGGNTEAFF.

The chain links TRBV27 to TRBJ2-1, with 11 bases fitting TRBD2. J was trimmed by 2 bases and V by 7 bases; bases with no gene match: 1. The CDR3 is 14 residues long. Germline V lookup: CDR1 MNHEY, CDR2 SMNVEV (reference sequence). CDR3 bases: TGTGCCAGCATAGCGGGAGGGACCTACAATGAGCAGTTCTTC. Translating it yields CASIAGGTYNEQFF.

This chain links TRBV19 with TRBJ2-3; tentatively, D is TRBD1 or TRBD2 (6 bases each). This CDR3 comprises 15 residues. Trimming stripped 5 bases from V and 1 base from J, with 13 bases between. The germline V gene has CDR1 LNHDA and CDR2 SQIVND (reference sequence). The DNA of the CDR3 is TGTGCCAGTAGTCTGGGGGGCGGAGGCACAGATACGCAGTATTTT. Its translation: CASSLGGGGTDTQYF.

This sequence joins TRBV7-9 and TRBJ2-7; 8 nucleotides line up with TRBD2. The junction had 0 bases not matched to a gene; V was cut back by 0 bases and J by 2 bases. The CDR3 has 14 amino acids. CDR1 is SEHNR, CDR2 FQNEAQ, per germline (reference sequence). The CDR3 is CASSLAGLAYEQYF. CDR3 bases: TGTGCCAGCAGCTTAGCGGGACTAGCCTACGAGCAGTACTTC.

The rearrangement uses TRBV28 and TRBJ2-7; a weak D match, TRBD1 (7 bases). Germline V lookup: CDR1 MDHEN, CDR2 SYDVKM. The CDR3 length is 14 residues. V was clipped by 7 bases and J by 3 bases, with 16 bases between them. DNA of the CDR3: TGTGCCAGCACCCCTACAGGGGAGGACTACGAGCAGTACTTC. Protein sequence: CASTPTGEDYEQYF.

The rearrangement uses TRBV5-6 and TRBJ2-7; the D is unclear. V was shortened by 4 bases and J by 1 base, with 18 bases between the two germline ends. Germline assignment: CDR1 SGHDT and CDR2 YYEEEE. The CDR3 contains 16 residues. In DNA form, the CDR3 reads TGTGCCAGCAGCGCGGACGGACCGACTCAATCCTACGAGCAGTACTTC. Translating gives CASSADGPTQSYEQYF.

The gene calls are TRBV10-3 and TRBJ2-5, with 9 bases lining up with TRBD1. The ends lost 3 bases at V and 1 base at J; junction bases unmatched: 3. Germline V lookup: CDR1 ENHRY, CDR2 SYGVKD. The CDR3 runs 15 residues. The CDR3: CAISDWDRVQETQYF. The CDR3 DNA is TGTGCCATCAGTGACTGGGACAGGGTCCAAGAGACCCAGTACTTC.

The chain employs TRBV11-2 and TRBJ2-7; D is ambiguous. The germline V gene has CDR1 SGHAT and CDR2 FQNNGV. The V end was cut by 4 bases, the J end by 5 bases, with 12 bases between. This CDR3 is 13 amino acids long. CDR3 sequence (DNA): TGTGCCAGCAGCTCAGTTTTACTCCACGAGCAGTACTTC. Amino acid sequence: CASSSVLLHEQYF.